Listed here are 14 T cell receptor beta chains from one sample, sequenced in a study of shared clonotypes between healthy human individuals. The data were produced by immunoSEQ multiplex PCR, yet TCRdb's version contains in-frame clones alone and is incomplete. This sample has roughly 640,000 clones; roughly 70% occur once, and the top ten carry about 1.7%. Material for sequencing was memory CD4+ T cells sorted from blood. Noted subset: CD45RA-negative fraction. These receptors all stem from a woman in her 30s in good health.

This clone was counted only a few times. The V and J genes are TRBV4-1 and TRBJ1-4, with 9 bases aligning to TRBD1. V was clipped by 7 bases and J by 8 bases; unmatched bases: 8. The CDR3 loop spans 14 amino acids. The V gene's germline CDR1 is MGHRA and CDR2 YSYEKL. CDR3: CASMKQGAVEKLFF. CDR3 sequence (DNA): TGCGCCAGCATGAAACAGGGGGCCGTCGAAAAACTGTTTTTT.

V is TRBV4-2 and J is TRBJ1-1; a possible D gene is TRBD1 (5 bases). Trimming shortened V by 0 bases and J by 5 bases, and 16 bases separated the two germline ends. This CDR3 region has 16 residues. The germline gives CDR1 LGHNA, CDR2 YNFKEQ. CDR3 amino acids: CASSQDRGPKTTEAFF. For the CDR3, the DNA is TGTGCCAGCAGCCAAGATAGGGGACCCAAGACAACTGAAGCTTTCTTT.

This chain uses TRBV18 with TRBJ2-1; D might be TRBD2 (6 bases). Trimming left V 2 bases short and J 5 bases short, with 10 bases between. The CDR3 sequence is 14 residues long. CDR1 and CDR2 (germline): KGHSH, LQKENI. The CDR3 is CASSPASADNEQFF. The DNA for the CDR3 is TGTGCCAGCTCACCAGCTAGCGCAGACAATGAGCAGTTCTTC.

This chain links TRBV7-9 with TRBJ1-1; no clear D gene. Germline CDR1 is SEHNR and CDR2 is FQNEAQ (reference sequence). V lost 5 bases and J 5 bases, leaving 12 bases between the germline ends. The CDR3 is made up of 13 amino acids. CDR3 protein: CASSRDVATEAFF. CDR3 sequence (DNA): TGTGCCAGCAGCCGGGATGTTGCAACTGAAGCTTTCTTT.

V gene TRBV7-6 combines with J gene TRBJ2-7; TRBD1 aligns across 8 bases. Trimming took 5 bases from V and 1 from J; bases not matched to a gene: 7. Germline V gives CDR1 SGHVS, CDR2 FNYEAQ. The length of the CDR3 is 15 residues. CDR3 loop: CASSPQGAISYEQYF. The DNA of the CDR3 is TGTGCCAGCAGCCCTCAGGGGGCCATATCCTACGAGCAGTACTTC.

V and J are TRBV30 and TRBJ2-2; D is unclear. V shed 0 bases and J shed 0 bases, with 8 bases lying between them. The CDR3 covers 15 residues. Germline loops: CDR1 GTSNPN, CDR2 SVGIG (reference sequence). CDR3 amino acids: CAWSVLAANTGELFF. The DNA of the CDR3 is TGTGCCTGGAGTGTACTCGCGGCGAACACCGGGGAGCTGTTTTTT.

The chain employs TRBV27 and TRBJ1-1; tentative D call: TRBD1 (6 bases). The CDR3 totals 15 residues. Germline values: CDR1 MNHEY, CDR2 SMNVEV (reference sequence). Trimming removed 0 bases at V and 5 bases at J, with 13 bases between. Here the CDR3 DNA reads TGTGCCAGCAGTTTATCGGGGGGCCGGAGAACTGAAGCTTTCTTT. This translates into CASSLSGGRRTEAFF.

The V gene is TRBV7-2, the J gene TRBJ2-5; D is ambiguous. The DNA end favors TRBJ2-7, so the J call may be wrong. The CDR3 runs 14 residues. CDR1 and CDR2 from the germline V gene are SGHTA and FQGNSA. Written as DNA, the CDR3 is TGTGCCAGCAGCTTAGTGGGCTTCGAGGACGAGCAGTACTTC. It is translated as CASSLVGFEDEQYF.

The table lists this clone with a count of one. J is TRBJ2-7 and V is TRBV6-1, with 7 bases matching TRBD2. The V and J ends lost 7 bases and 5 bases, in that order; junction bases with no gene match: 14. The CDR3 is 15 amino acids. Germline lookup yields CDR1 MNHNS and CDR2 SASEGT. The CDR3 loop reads CASTTMAGDANEQYF. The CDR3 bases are TGTGCCAGCACCACTATGGCGGGAGACGCGAACGAGCAGTACTTC.

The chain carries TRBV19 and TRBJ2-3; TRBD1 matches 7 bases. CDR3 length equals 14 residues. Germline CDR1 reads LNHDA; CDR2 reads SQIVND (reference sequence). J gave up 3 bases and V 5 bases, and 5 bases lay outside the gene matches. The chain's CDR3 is CASSANRGTDTQYF. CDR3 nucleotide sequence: TGTGCCAGTAGTGCCAACAGGGGTACAGATACGCAGTATTTT.

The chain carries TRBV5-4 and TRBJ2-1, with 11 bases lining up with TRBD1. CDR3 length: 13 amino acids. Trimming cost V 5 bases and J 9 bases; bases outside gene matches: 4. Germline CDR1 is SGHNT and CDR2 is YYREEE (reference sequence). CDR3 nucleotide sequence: TGTGCCAGCAGGGACAGGGGGCGGGGTGAGCAGTTCTTC. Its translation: CASRDRGRGEQFF.

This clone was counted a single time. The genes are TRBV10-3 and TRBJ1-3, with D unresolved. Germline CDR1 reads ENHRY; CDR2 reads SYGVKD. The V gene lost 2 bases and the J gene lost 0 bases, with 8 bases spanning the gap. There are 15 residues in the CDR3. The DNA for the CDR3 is TGTGCCATCAGTGAGGGTGACACCTCTGGAAACACCATATATTTT. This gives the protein CAISEGDTSGNTIYF.

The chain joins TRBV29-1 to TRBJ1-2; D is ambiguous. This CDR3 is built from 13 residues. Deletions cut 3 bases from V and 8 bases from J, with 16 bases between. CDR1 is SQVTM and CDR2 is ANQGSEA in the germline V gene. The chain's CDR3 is CSVETDGNLGYTF. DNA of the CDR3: TGCAGCGTTGAGACTGACGGAAACTTGGGCTACACCTTC.

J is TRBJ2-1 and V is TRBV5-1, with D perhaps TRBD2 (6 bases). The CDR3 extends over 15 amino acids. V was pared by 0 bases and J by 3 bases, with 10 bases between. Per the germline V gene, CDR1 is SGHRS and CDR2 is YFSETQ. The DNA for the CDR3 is TGCGCCAGCAGCTTGGCCGCGGGGCGCTACAATGAGCAGTTCTTC. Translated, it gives CASSLAAGRYNEQFF.